Listed below are T cell receptor beta chains from one sample, sequenced in a study of blood T cell repertoires in COVID-19. Assay: immunoSEQ multiplex PCR; the TCRdb copy retains only in-frame clones and omits some. Among around 400,000 clones listed, roughly 90% were seen once. The sequenced sample consisted of PBMCs or T cells enriched from blood (not recorded which). These receptors were taken from a woman in her thirties who had recovered from COVID-19. The CDR3 runs from the conserved cysteine through the conserved F or W. A D gene is named only where the DNA matches it firmly. The listing skips clone size in some rows; elsewhere it reads once, few, many or a size class.

j_call | clone_size | v_call | d_call | cdr3_aa | cdr3_nt
TRBJ2-3 | few | TRBV28 | TRBD2 | CASSSSGARRGTQYF | TGTGCCAGCAGTTCCAGCGGGGCGCGACGGGGTACGCAGTATTTT
TRBJ1-2 | . | TRBV7-2 | . | CASSPRGQTLYTF | TGTGCCAGCAGCCCCCGGGGTCAAACCCTCTACACCTTC
TRBJ2-1 | . | TRBV5-1 | TRBD2 | CASSPGLAGGPDEQFF | TGCGCCAGCAGCCCAGGACTAGCGGGAGGGCCCGATGAGCAGTTCTTC
TRBJ2-2 | . | TRBV12-5 | . | CASGFQGGHTGELFF | TGTGCTAGTGGTTTTCAGGGTGGTCACACCGGGGAGCTGTTTTTT
TRBJ1-1 | . | TRBV16 | . | CASSLNYQLNTEAFF | TGTGCCAGCAGCCTAAACTATCAGCTGAACACTGAAGCTTTCTTT
TRBJ2-7 | . | TRBV7-9 | TRBD1 | CASSPNSRTGQVYEQYF | TGTGCCAGCAGTCCAAATAGCCGGACGGGACAGGTCTACGAGCAGTACTTC
TRBJ1-4 | . | TRBV18 | TRBD1 | CASSLLGTGNNEKLFF | TGTGCCAGCTCCCTTCTTGGGACAGGGAATAATGAAAAACTGTTTTTT
TRBJ1-2 | . | TRBV25-1 | . | CASSASQGLPYGYTF | TGTGCCAGCAGTGCGTCCCAGGGACTACCCTATGGCTACACCTTC
TRBJ2-1 | . | TRBV10-3 | TRBD2 | CAISEGLAVYNEQFF | TGTGCCATCAGTGAAGGACTAGCGGTCTACAATGAGCAGTTCTTC
TRBJ1-5 | . | TRBV30 | . | CAWSGQGINQPQHF | TGTGCCTGGAGTGGGCAGGGGATAAATCAGCCCCAGCATTTT
TRBJ1-3 | . | TRBV7-9 | . | CASSLDGLLVDTIYF | TGTGCCAGCAGCTTAGACGGACTCTTGGTTGACACCATATATTTT
TRBJ2-3 | . | TRBV29-1 | . | CSVPLFRPPRGTQYF | TGCAGCGTCCCCCTTTTTAGACCACCCCGAGGTACGCAGTATTTT
TRBJ1-1 | . | TRBV4-3 | . | CASSRGGAITEAFF | TGCGCCAGCAGCCGGGGGGGCGCGATCACTGAAGCTTTCTTT
TRBJ2-3 | . | TRBV7-2 | . | CASSPSSFRDTQYF | TGTGCCAGCAGTCCCTCTAGCTTCCGAGATACGCAGTATTTT
TRBJ1-1 | once | TRBV13 | . | CASLEMGGNTEAFF | TGTGCCAGCTTAGAAATGGGAGGGAACACTGAAGCTTTCTTT
TRBJ2-3 | . | TRBV7-3 | . | CASSLKGQTTDTQYF | TGTGCCAGCAGCTTAAAAGGACAGACCACAGATACGCAGTATTTT
TRBJ2-2 | once | TRBV6-2/TRBV6-3 | TRBD2 | CASSRASGGAAGELFF | TGTGCCAGCAGCCGGGCTAGCGGGGGGGCGGCCGGGGAGCTGTTTTTT
TRBJ2-7 | . | TRBV7-2 | TRBD2 | CASSVSGRAYEQYF | TGTGCCAGCAGTGTAAGCGGGAGGGCCTACGAGCAGTACTTC
TRBJ2-3 | . | TRBV28 | . | CASSPPAGIITDTQYF | TGTGCCAGCAGTCCGCCAGCCGGGATAATCACAGATACGCAGTATTTT
TRBJ1-3 | . | TRBV7-2 | . | CASSPHRGPSGNTIYF | TGTGCCAGCAGCCCTCACCGGGGTCCCTCTGGAAACACCATATATTTT
TRBJ1-6 | . | TRBV6-5 | . | CASSYSMNSPLHF | TGTGCCAGCAGTTACAGCATGAATTCACCCCTCCACTTT
TRBJ2-2 | . | TRBV7-2 | . | CASSFLAGAAGELFF | TGTGCCAGCAGCTTTTTGGCGGGGGCTGCCGGGGAGCTGTTTTTT
TRBJ2-3 | . | TRBV6-2/TRBV6-3 | TRBD2 | CASSVSAGGSRTQYF | TGTGCCAGCAGTGTGTCTGCGGGGGGGAGTCGCACGCAGTATTTT
TRBJ2-7 | . | TRBV2 | TRBD2 | CASSVGLAGASEQYF | TGTGCCAGCAGTGTCGGGCTAGCGGGGGCCTCGGAGCAGTACTTC
TRBJ1-3 | . | TRBV4-3 | . | CASSRRRDSESGNTIYF | TGCGCCAGCAGCCGGCGCAGGGATTCGGAATCTGGAAACACCATATATTTT
TRBJ1-1 | . | TRBV27 | . | CASSPGATNTEAFF | TGTGCCAGCAGCCCAGGGGCCACGAACACTGAAGCTTTCTTT
TRBJ1-2 | . | TRBV21-1 | . | CASSRGVRAFYGYTF | TGTGCCAGCAGCCGCGGGGTCAGGGCCTTCTATGGCTACACCTTC
TRBJ2-1 | . | TRBV29-1 | . | CSVAFRGRRRGNEQFF | TGCAGCGTTGCCTTTCGAGGGCGACGAAGAGGCAATGAGCAGTTCTTC
TRBJ1-5 | . | TRBV2 | TRBD1 | CASSPGTGGVQPQHF | TGTGCCAGCAGTCCCGGGACAGGGGGCGTTCAGCCCCAGCATTTT
TRBJ2-7 | . | TRBV6-5 | TRBD2 | CASSSPGLAGSYEQYF | TGTGCCAGCAGTTCCCCGGGACTAGCGGGCTCCTACGAGCAGTACTTC
TRBJ2-5 | . | TRBV5-1 | TRBD1 | CASSLVQGAQKETQYF | TGCGCCAGCAGCTTGGTTCAGGGGGCACAGAAAGAGACCCAGTACTTC
TRBJ1-3 | . | TRBV6-5 | . | CASRRTLNGNTIYF | TGTGCCAGCAGAAGGACACTCAATGGAAACACCATATATTTT
TRBJ1-2 | . | TRBV5-4 | TRBD1 | CASTEQGIYGYTF | TGTGCCAGCACCGAACAGGGGATCTATGGCTACACCTTC
TRBJ2-5 | . | TRBV27 | TRBD2 | CASSSGGGQRAQYF | TGTGCCAGCAGCTCCGGGGGGGGGCAACGGGCCCAGTACTTC